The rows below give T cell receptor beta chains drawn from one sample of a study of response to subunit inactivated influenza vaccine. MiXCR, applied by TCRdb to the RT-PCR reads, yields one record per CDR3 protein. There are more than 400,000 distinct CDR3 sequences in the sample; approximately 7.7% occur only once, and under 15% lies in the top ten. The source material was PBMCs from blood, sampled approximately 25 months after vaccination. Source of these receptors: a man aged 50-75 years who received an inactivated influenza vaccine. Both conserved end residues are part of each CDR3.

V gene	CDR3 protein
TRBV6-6	CASQTGSTEAFF
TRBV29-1	CSVTSSLYEQYF
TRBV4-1	CASSRDRDNTGELFF
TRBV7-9	CASSRVGRQPQHF
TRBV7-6	CASSLGTGGELNTGELFF
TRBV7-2	CASSSRQLYEQYF
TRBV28	CASSLGEVGKTQYF
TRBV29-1	CSVGLPRRGFNEQFF
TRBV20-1	CSGAGARYGYTF
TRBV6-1	CASTGRSYNSPLHF
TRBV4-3	CASSQAMASYGYTF
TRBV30	CAWSVLMASGLFF
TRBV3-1	CASSLTVRTEAFF
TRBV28	CASSPVGSIGTEAFF
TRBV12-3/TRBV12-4	CASSLVDSNSNQPQHF
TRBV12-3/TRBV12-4	CASSAGGHNDEQYF
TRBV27	CASSLYVARITDTQYF
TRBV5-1	CASNRDVSSYNEQFF
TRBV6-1	CASSTAGGNNEQFF
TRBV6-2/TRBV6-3	CASRADRDQLNTEAFF
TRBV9	CASSSRLSGIWREQFF
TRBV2	CASNQIRDTEAFF
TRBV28	CASSLWDGNTEAFF
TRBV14	CASFDSALSYEQYF
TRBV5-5	CASSAPQGNNSPLHF
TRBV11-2	CASSLGTYSNQPKHF
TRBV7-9	CASSPPWVGGYNEQFF
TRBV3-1	CASSSSPGETTQYF
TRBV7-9	CASSLSRGYGYTF
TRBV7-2	CASSSSGTGFYEQYF
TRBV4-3	CASSQAVGGNQPQHF
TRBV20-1	CSASSGSGEKLFF
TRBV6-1	CASRQHGMDTEAFF
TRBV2	CASNSQGDETQYF
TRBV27	CASSKGLAGRSYNEQFF
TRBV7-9	CASSLQGRGTEAFF
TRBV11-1	CASSLAHAEYGTDTQYF
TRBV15	CATSRGGLSYSPLHF
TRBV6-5	CASITSGTDTQYF
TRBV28	CASSRRTGSAEAFF
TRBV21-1	CASSKVGGQETQYF